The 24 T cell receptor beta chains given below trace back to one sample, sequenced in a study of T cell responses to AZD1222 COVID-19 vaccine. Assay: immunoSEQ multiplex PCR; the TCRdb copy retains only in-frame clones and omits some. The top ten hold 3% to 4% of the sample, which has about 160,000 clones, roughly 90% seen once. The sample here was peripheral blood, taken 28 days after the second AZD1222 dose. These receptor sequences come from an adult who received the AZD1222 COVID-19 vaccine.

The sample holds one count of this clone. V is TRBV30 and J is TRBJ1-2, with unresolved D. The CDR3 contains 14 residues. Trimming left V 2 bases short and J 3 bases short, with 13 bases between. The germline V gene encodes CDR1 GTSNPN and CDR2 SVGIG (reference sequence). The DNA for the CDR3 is TGTGCCTGGAGTAGGGCACAGTCGTACTATGGCTACACCTTC. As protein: CAWSRAQSYYGYTF. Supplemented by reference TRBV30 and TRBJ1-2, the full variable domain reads SQTIHQWPATLVQPVGSPLSLECTVEGTSNPNLYWYRQAAGRGLQLLFYSVGIGQISSEVPQNLSASRPQDRQFILSSKKLLLSDSGFYLCAWSRAQSYYGYTFGSGTRLTVV.

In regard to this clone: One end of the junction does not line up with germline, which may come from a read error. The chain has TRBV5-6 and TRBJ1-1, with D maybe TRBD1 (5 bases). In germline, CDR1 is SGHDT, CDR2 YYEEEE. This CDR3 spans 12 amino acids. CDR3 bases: TGTGCCAGCGGCTTTTCGGGGCCTGAAGCTTTCTTT. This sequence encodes CASGFSGPEAFF. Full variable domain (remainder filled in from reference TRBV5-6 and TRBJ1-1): DAGVTQSPTHLIKTRGQQVTLRCSPKSGHDTVSWYQQALGQGPQFIFQYYEEEERQRGNFPDRFSGHQFPNYSSELNVNALLLGDSALYLCASGFSGPEAFFGQGTRLTVV.

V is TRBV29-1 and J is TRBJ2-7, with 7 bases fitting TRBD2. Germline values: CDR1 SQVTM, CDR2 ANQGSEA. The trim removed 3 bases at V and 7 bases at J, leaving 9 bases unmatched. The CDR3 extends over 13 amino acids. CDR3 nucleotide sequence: TGCAGCGTTGATATTGCGGGAGTCGCAGAGCAGTACTTC. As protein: CSVDIAGVAEQYF.

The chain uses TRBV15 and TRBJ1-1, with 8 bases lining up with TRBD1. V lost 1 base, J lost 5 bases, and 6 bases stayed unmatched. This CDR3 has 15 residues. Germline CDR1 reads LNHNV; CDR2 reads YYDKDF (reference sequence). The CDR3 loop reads CATSRVVTGGTEAFF. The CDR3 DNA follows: TGTGCCACCAGCAGAGTGGTCACAGGGGGAACTGAAGCTTTCTTT.

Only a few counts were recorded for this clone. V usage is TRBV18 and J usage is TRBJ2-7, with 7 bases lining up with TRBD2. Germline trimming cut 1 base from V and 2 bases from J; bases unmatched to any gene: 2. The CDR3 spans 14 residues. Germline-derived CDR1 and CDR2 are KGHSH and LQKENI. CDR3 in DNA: TGTGCCAGCTCACCACGGGAGGGAACCTACGAGCAGTACTTC. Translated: CASSPREGTYEQYF.

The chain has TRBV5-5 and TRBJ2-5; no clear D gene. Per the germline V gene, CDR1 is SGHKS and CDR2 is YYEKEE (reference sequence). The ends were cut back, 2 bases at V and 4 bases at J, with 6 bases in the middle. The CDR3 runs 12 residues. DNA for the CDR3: TGTGCCAGCAGCTTAAGTGGAGAGACCCAGTACTTC. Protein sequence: CASSLSGETQYF.

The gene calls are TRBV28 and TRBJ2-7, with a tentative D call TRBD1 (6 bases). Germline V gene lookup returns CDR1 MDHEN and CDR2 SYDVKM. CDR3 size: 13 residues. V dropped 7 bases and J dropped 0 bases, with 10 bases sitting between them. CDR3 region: CASKLDSSYEQYF. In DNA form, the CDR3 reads TGTGCCAGCAAATTGGACAGCTCCTACGAGCAGTACTTC.

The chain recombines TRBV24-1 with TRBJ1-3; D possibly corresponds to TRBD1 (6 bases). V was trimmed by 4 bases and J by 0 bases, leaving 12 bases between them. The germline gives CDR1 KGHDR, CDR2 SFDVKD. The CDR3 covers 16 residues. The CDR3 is CATSDDRDNSGNTIYF. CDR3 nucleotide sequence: TGTGCCACCAGTGACGACCGGGACAACTCTGGAAACACCATATATTTT.

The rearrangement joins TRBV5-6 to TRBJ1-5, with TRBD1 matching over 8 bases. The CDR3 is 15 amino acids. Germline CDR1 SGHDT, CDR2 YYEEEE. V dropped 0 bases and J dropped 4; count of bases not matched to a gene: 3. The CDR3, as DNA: TGTGCCAGCAGCTTGGGGACAGGGTGGAATCAGCCCCAGCATTTT. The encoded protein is CASSLGTGWNQPQHF.

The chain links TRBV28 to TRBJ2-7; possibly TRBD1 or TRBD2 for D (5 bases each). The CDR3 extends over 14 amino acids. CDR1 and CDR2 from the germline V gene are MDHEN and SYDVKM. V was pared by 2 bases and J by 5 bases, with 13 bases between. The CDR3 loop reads CASSLEGRVDEQYF. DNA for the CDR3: TGTGCCAGCAGTTTAGAGGGCAGGGTAGACGAGCAGTACTTC.

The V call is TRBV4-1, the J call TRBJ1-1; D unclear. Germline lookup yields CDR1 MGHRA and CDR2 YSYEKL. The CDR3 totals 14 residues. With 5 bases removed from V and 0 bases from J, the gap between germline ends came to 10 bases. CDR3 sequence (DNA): TGCGCCAGCAGCTACCAGCGAGTGAACACTGAAGCTTTCTTT. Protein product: CASSYQRVNTEAFF.

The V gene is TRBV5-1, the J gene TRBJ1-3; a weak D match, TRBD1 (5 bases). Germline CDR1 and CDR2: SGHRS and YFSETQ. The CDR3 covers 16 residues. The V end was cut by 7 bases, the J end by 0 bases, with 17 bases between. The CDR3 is CASSLEGGHSGNTIYF. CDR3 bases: TGCGCCAGCTCCCTGGAGGGCGGACACTCTGGAAACACCATATATTTT.

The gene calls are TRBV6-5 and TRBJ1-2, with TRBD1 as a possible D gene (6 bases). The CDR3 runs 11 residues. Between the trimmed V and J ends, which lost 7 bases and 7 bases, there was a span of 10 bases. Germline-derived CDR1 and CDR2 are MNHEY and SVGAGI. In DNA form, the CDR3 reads TGTGCCAGCACCCAGGGGAGTGGCTACACCTTC. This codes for CASTQGSGYTF.

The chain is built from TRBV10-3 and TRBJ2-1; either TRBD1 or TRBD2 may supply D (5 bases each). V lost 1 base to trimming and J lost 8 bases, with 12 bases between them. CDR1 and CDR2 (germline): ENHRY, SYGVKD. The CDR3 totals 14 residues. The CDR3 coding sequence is TGTGCCATCAGTGAGTTGGGGGATTTCGATGAGCAGTTCTTC. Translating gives CAISELGDFDEQFF.

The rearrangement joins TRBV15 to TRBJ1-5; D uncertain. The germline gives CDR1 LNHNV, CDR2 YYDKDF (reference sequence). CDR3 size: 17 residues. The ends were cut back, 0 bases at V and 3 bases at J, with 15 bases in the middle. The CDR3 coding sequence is TGTGCCACCAGCAGAGACTCGCGGTTGGCGTTCAATCAGCCCCAGCATTTT. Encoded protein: CATSRDSRLAFNQPQHF. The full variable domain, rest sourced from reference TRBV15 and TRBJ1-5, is DAMVIQNPRYQVTQFGKPVTLSCSQTLNHNVMYWYQQKSSQAPKLLFHYYDKDFNNEADTPDNFQSRRPNTSFCFLDIRSPGLGDTAMYLCATSRDSRLAFNQPQHFGDGTRLSIL.

The chain's CDR3 is CASSLTTGVETQYF. DNA of the CDR3: TGCGCCAGCAGCTTGACTACAGGGGTGGAGACCCAGTACTTC. The rearrangement joins TRBV5-1 to TRBJ2-5; 7 nucleotides match TRBD1. The CDR3 extends over 14 amino acids. The germline V gene encodes CDR1 SGHRS and CDR2 YFSETQ. Germline trimming cut 1 base from V and 5 bases from J; bases unmatched to any gene: 5.

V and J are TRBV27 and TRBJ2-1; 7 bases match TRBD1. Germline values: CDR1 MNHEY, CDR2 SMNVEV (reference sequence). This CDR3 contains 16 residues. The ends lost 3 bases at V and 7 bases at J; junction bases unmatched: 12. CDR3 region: CASSFRVGQLKNEQFF. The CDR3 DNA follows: TGTGCCAGCAGTTTTAGGGTGGGACAGCTAAAAAATGAGCAGTTCTTC.

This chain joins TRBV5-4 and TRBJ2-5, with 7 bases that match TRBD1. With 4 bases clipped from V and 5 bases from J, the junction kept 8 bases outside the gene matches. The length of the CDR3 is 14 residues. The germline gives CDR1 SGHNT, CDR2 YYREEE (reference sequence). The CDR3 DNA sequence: TGTGCCAGCAGCACAAGACAGGGTCACGAGACCCAGTACTTC. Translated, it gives CASSTRQGHETQYF.

The CDR3 spells CASSATYDF. CDR3 in DNA: TGTGCCAGCAGCGCAACTTATGACTTT. This chain links TRBV21-1 with TRBJ1-6. TRBV21-1 is a pseudogene segment. This CDR3 comprises 9 residues.

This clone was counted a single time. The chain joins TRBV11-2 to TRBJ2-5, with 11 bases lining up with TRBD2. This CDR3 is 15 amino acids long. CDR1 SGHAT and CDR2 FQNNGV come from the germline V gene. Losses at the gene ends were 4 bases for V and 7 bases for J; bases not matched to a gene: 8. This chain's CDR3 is CASSSGTSGVGTQYF. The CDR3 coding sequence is TGTGCCAGCAGCTCCGGGACTAGCGGCGTGGGGACCCAGTACTTC.

The CDR3 nucleotides are TGTGCCAGCAGCCTGAGGGACAGGAACACCAAAGAGACCCAGTACTTC. It encodes CASSLRDRNTKETQYF. The V call is TRBV5-6, the J call TRBJ2-5, with 8 nucleotides matching TRBD1. CDR1 SGHDT and CDR2 YYEEEE come from the germline V gene. The CDR3 covers 16 residues. V lost 4 bases, J lost 3 bases, and 11 bases stayed unmatched.

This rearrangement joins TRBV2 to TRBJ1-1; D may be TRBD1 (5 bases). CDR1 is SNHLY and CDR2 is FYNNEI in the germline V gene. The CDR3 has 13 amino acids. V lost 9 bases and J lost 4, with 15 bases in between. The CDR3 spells CASSREGITEAFF. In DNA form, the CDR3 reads TGTGCCAGTAGCAGGGAGGGGATCACTGAAGCTTTCTTT.

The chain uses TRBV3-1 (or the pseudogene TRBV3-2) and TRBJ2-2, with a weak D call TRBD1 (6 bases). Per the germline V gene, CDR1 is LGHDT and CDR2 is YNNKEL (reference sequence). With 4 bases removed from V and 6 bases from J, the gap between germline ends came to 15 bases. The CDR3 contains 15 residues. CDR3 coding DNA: TGTGCCAGCAGCCCTACAGGGTTTCGGGCCGGGGAGCTGTTTTTT. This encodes CASSPTGFRAGELFF.

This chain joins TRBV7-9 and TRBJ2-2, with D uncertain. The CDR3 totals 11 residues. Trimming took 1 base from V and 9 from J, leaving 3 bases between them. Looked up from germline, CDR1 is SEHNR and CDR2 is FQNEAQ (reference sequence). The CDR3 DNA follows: TGTGCCAGCAGCTTAGTTCGGGAGCTGTTTTTT. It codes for CASSLVRELFF.